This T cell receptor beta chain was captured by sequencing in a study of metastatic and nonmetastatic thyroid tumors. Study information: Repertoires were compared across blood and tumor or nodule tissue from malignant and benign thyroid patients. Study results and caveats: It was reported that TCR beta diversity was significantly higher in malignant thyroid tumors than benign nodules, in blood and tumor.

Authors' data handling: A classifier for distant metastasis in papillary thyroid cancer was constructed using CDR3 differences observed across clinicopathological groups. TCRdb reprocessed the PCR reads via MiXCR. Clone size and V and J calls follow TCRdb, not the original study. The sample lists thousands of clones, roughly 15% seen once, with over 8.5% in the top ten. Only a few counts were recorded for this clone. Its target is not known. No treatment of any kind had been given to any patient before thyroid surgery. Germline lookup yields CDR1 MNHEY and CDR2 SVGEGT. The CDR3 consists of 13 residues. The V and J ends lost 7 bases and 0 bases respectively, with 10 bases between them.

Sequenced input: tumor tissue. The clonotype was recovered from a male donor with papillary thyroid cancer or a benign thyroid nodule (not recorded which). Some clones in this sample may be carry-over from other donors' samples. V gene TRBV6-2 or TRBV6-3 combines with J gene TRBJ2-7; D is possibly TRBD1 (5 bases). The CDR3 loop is CASTGQSSYEQYF. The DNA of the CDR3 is TGTGCCAGCACCGGACAAAGCTCCTACGAGCAGTACTTC.